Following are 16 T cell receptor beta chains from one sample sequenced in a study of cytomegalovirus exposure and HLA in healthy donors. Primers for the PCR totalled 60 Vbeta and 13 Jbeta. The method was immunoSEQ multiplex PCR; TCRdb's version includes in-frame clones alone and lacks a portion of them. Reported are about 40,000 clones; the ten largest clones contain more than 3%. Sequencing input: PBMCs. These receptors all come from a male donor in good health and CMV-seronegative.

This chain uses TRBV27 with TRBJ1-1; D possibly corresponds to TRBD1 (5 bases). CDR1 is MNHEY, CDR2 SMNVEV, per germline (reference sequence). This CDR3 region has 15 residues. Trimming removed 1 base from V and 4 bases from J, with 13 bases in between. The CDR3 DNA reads TGTGCCAGCAGTTTATTGGCGGGGACGACCACTGAAGCTTTCTTT. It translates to CASSLLAGTTTEAFF.

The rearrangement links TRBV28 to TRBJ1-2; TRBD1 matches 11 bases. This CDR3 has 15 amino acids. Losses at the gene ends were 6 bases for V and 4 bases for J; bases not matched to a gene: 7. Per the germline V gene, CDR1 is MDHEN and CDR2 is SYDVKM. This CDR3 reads CASRHGTGGPYGYTF. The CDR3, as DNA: TGTGCCAGCAGGCACGGGACAGGGGGTCCCTATGGCTACACCTTC.

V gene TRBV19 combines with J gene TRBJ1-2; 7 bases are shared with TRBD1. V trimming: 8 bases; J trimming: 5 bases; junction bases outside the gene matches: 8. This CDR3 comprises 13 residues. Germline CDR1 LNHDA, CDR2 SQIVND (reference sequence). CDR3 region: CASYPRTGYGYTF. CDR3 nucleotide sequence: TGTGCCAGTTACCCCCGGACAGGTTATGGCTACACCTTC.

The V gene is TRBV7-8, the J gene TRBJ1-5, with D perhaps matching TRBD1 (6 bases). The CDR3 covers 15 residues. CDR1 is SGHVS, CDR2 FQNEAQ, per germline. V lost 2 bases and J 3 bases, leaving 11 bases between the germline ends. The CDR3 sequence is CASSLSDRLNQPQHF. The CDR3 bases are TGTGCCAGCAGCTTATCGGACAGACTCAATCAGCCCCAGCATTTT.

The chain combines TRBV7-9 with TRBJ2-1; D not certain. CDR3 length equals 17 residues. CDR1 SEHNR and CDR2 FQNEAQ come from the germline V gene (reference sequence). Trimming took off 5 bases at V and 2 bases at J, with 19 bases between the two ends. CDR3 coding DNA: TGTGCCAGCAGCCCTATCGACTTCACGGCCACCTACAATGAGCAGTTCTTC. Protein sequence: CASSPIDFTATYNEQFF.

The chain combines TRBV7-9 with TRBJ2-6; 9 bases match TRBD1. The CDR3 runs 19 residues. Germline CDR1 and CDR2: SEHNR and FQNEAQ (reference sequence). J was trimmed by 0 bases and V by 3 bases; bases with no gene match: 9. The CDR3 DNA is TGTGCCAGCAGCTTTCTACAGGGGGCGGGAGTCTCTGGGGCCAACGTCCTGACTTTC. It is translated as CASSFLQGAGVSGANVLTF.

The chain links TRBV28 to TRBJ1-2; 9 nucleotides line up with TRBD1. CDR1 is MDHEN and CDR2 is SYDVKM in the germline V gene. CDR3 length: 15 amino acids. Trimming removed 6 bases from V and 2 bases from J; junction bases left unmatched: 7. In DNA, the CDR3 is TGTGCCAGCAGCAGAACCGGGACAGGGAACTATGGCTACACCTTC. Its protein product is CASSRTGTGNYGYTF.

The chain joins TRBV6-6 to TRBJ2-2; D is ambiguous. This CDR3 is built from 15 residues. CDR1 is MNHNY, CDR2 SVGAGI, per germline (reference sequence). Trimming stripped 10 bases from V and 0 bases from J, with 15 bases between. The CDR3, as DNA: TGTGCCACCGAGACTCGCATCTCGAACACCGGGGAGCTGTTTTTT. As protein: CATETRISNTGELFF.

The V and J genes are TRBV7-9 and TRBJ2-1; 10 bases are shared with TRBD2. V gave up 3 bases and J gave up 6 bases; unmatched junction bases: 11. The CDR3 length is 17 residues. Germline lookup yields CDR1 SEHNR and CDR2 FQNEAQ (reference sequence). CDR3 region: CASSFTTSAGGINEQFF. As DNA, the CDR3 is TGTGCCAGCAGCTTCACAACCTCAGCGGGGGGGATCAATGAGCAGTTCTTC.

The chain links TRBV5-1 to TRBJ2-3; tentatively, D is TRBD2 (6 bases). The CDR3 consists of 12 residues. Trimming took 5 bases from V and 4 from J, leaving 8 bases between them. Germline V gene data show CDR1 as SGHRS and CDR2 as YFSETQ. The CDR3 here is CASREGSDTQYF. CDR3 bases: TGCGCCAGCAGGGAGGGGTCAGATACGCAGTATTTT.

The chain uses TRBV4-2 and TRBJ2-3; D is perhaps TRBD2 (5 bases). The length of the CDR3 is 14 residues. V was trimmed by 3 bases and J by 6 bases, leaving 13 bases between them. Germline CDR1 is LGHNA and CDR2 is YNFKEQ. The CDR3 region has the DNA TGTGCCAGCAGCCAGGGAAGCCCGGGGGATACGCAGTATTTT. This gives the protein CASSQGSPGDTQYF.

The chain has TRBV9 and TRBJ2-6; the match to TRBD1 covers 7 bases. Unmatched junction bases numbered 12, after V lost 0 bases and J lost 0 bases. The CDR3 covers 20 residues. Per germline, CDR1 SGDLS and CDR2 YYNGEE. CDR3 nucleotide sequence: TGTGCCAGCAGCGTAGGGGACAGTGGGCGATTAATCTCTGGGGCCAACGTCCTGACTTTC. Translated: CASSVGDSGRLISGANVLTF. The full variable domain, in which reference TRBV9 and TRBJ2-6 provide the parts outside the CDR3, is DSGVTQTPKHLITATGQRVTLRCSPRSGDLSVYWYQQSLDQGLQFLIQYYNGEERAKGNILERFSAQQFPDLHSELNLSSLELGDSALYFCASSVGDSGRLISGANVLTFGAGSRLTVL.

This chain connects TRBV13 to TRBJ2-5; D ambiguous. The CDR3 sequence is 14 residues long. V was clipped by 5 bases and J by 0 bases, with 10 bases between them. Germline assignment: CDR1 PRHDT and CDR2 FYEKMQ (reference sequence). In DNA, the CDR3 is TGTGCCAGCAGCCTAAGCAGGTACCAAGAGACCCAGTACTTC. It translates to CASSLSRYQETQYF.

The DNA of the CDR3 is TGTGCCAGCTCCCTTGGACAGCGGAACACTGAAGCTTTCTTT. Translated, it gives CASSLGQRNTEAFF. This rearrangement joins TRBV18 to TRBJ1-1; D possibly corresponds to TRBD1 (6 bases). Trimming took 6 bases from V and 1 from J, leaving 12 bases between them. The CDR3 contains 14 residues. Germline loops: CDR1 KGHSH, CDR2 LQKENI. Drawing the rest from reference TRBV18 and TRBJ1-1, the complete variable domain is NAGVMQNPRHLVRRRGQEARLRCSPMKGHSHVYWYRQLPEEGLKFMVYLQKENIIDESGMPKERFSAEFPKEGPSILRIQQVVRGDSAAYFCASSLGQRNTEAFFGQGTRLTVV.

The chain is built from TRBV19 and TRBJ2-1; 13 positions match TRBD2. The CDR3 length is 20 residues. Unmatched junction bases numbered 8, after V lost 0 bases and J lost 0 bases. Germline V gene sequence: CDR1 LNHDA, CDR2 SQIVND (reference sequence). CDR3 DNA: TGTGCCAGTAGTATAGATAGACGACTAGCGGGGGGCTCCTCCTACAATGAGCAGTTCTTC. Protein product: CASSIDRRLAGGSSYNEQFF.

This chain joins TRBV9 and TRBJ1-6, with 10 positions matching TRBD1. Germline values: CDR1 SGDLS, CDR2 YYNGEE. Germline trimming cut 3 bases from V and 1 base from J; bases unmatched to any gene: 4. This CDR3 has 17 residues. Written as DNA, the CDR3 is TGTGCCAGCAGCGGAAGACAGGGGGCTTCCTATAATTCACCCCTCCACTTT. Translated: CASSGRQGASYNSPLHF.